This T cell receptor (beta chain) was identified during a study of cytomegalovirus exposure and HLA in healthy donors. Sequencing was performed with immunoSEQ multiplex PCR; in TCRdb, only in-frame clones are kept and a portion is missing. The sample has 50,000 or so clones, roughly 87% seen once. Broader study findings: It was reportedly the case that the classifier diagnosed cytomegalovirus status with high specificity and sensitivity. Rarity held for most TCR sequences, but there were some public TCRs that occurred in many donors.

The CDR3 is 16 residues long. The germline V gene has CDR1 LNHNV and CDR2 YYDKDF (reference sequence). Points on this clone: The antigen is unknown. At one end the junction does not follow the germline gene, possibly because of a read error.

Separation from the 666-subject first cohort characterized the roughly 120-subject validation cohort, to which the donors belonged. V is TRBV15 and J is TRBJ2-6, with a tentative D call TRBD1 (5 bases). This receptor was identified in a woman aged 18-30 years in good health and CMV-seropositive. The source material was PBMCs. CDR3 in amino acids: CATSRDMVSGANVLTF. As DNA, the CDR3 is TGTGCCACCAGCAGAGATATGGTCTCTGGGGCCAACGTCTTGACTTTC.